Shown below are 29 T cell receptor beta chains from a single sample sequenced in a study of identifying expanded T cells in peripheral blood. TCRdb's copy holds only in-frame clones and misses some; the assay was immunoSEQ multiplex PCR. The data show approximately 130,000 clones, over 65% seen once. Input material: blood. The receptor source for this set is a person aged 18-70 years in good health.

The chain couples TRBV15 to TRBJ1-5; D unclear. CDR1 is LNHNV, CDR2 YYDKDF, per germline (reference sequence). CDR3 size: 15 residues. Trimming took 0 bases from V and 3 from J, leaving 9 bases between them. The CDR3: CATSREDGFNQPQHF. CDR3 DNA sequence: TGTGCCACCAGCAGAGAGGACGGCTTCAATCAGCCCCAGCATTTT.

The rearrangement joins TRBV2 to TRBJ1-1; the match to TRBD1 covers 7 bases. CDR3 length: 13 amino acids. The germline CDR1 and CDR2 sequences are SNHLY and FYNNEI. With 8 bases clipped from V and 7 bases from J, the junction kept 10 bases outside the gene matches. As DNA, the CDR3 is TGTGCCAGCGGCGAGCCGGGACAGTTTGAAGCTTTCTTT. Amino acid sequence: CASGEPGQFEAFF.

The chain joins TRBV30 to TRBJ2-3; 10 nucleotides line up with TRBD2. The CDR3 covers 14 residues. V dropped 2 bases and J dropped 3; count of bases not matched to a gene: 2. CDR1 and CDR2 (germline): GTSNPN, SVGIG (reference sequence). CDR3: CAWSSSGGTDTQYF. The CDR3, as DNA: TGTGCCTGGAGTTCTAGCGGGGGAACAGATACGCAGTATTTT.

The rearrangement uses TRBV29-1 and TRBJ1-2, with 7 bases identical to TRBD1. Looked up from germline, CDR1 is SQVTM and CDR2 is ANQGSEA. V trimming: 4 bases; J trimming: 6 bases; junction bases outside the gene matches: 8. The CDR3 has 13 amino acids. For the CDR3, the DNA is TGCAGCGTTGTCGGCAGGGGGTGGCATGGCTACACCTTC. It is translated as CSVVGRGWHGYTF.

The chain couples TRBV11-2 to TRBJ1-3, with D perhaps matching TRBD1 (6 bases). CDR3 size: 17 residues. Trimming took 6 bases from V and 2 from J, leaving 20 bases between them. Per the germline V gene, CDR1 is SGHAT and CDR2 is FQNNGV. CDR3 residues: CASRTEGGVLPGNTIYF. The CDR3 DNA reads TGTGCCAGCAGGACAGAGGGGGGGGTTCTTCCTGGAAACACCATATATTTT.

This chain connects TRBV18 to TRBJ2-1; D remains ambiguous. Trimming shortened V by 2 bases and J by 2 bases, and 16 bases separated the two germline ends. The germline V gene has CDR1 KGHSH and CDR2 LQKENI. The CDR3 covers 17 residues. CDR3 sequence: CASSPLGSGSPYNEQFF. The CDR3 DNA sequence: TGTGCCAGCTCACCATTAGGTTCAGGCTCGCCCTACAATGAGCAGTTCTTC.

The chain employs TRBV2 and TRBJ2-2, with 10 bases identical to TRBD2. This CDR3 spans 15 amino acids. Germline V lookup: CDR1 SNHLY, CDR2 FYNNEI. V was clipped by 4 bases and J by 3 bases; unmatched bases: 2. As DNA, the CDR3 is TGTGCCAGCAGTGCTAGCGGGGGATACACCGGGGAGCTGTTTTTT. It codes for CASSASGGYTGELFF.

The table lists this clone with a count of one. The gene calls are TRBV18 and TRBJ1-5; D is ambiguous. Germline CDR1 KGHSH, CDR2 LQKENI. V was pared by 4 bases and J by 1 base, with 8 bases between. CDR3 length: 14 amino acids. CDR3 DNA: TGTGCCAGCTCACTAGAGGTCAGCAATCAGCCCCAGCATTTT. Its protein is CASSLEVSNQPQHF.

The chain carries TRBV7-9 and TRBJ2-1; D may be TRBD2 (6 bases). The CDR3 is 15 residues long. V lost 5 bases and J 9 bases, leaving 20 bases between the germline ends. Germline CDR1 reads SEHNR; CDR2 reads FQNEAQ (reference sequence). The CDR3 nucleotides read TGTGCCAGCAGCCCGGAATGGAGCGGGTCCGGTGAGCAGTTCTTC. It codes for CASSPEWSGSGEQFF.

The chain recombines TRBV4-3 with TRBJ1-3; 10 nucleotides align to TRBD1. The CDR3 length is 18 residues. Per the germline V gene, CDR1 is LGHNA and CDR2 is YSLEER. J lost 4 bases, V lost 0 bases, and 9 bases had no gene match. The CDR3 DNA is TGCGCCAGCAGCCAAGATATGAGACAGGGGGCGTTCGGAAACACCATATATTTT. Amino acid sequence: CASSQDMRQGAFGNTIYF.

V and J are TRBV30 and TRBJ2-7; no clear D gene. The V gene's germline CDR1 is GTSNPN and CDR2 SVGIG (reference sequence). The ends were cut back, 4 bases at V and 3 bases at J, with 13 bases in the middle. The CDR3 runs to 13 residues. DNA of the CDR3: TGTGCCTGGACTGGTCAGCCTCACTACGAGCAGTACTTC. Its translation: CAWTGQPHYEQYF.

This chain uses TRBV5-4 with TRBJ2-7, with 7 bases lining up with TRBD2. Germline V lookup: CDR1 SGHNT, CDR2 YYREEE (reference sequence). CDR3 size: 15 residues. The V and J ends lost 4 bases and 3 bases, in that order; junction bases with no gene match: 10. CDR3 protein: CASSGGVGKGYEQYF. The CDR3 region has the DNA TGTGCCAGCAGCGGGGGGGTCGGTAAAGGCTACGAGCAGTACTTC.

This chain links TRBV2 with TRBJ2-3; perhaps TRBD2 as D (6 bases). This CDR3 has 20 amino acids. V gave up 4 bases and J gave up 1 base, with 27 bases separating them. From germline, CDR1 is SNHLY and CDR2 FYNNEI. DNA for the CDR3: TGTGCCAGCAGTGTCCACCGGGAGTTGGGACCCTCGAGGGGCACAGATACGCAGTATTTT. It yields the protein CASSVHRELGPSRGTDTQYF.

The chain couples TRBV29-1 to TRBJ2-7; 8 nucleotides match TRBD1. Germline values: CDR1 SQVTM, CDR2 ANQGSEA. The trim removed 7 bases at V and 5 bases at J, leaving 10 bases unmatched. The CDR3 totals 13 residues. This CDR3 reads CSAIRTGRNEQYF. CDR3 nucleotide sequence: TGCAGCGCAATCCGGACAGGGCGCAACGAGCAGTACTTC.

This chain joins TRBV6-1 and TRBJ1-5; no clear D. The CDR3 totals 11 residues. Per germline, CDR1 MNHNS and CDR2 SASEGT. Between the trimmed V and J ends, which lost 6 bases and 4 bases, there was a span of 4 bases. The CDR3 spells CASRINQPQHF. The CDR3 DNA follows: TGTGCCAGCAGAATTAATCAGCCCCAGCATTTT.

V is TRBV5-1 and J is TRBJ1-2; a possible D gene is TRBD1 (5 bases). The germline V and J ends were trimmed by 3 bases and 8 bases, with 17 bases remaining between them. Germline V gives CDR1 SGHRS, CDR2 YFSETQ. The CDR3 runs to 14 residues. The CDR3 DNA follows: TGCGCCAGCAGCTACGAGGAGGGGAAAGAGGGCTACACCTTC. Translation: CASSYEEGKEGYTF.

The chain employs TRBV28 and TRBJ1-5, with a weak D call TRBD1 (6 bases). Germline CDR1 and CDR2: MDHEN and SYDVKM. Trimming removed 7 bases from V and 7 bases from J, with 20 bases in between. CDR3 length equals 15 residues. CDR3: CASKTTGGPGQPQHF. For the CDR3, the DNA is TGTGCCAGCAAGACGACAGGAGGCCCGGGGCAGCCCCAGCATTTT. The whole variable domain, remainder taken from reference TRBV28 and TRBJ1-5, is DVKVTQSSRYLVKRTGEKVFLECVQDMDHENMFWYRQDPGLGLRLIYFSYDVKMKEKGDIPEGYSVSREKKERFSLILESASTNQTSMYLCASKTTGGPGQPQHFGDGTRLSIL.

The chain is built from TRBV6-5 and TRBJ1-6, with D perhaps TRBD1 (5 bases). CDR1 MNHEY and CDR2 SVGAGI come from the germline V gene. The CDR3 is 15 amino acids. V dropped 0 bases and J dropped 8 bases, with 11 bases sitting between them. The DNA of the CDR3 is TGTGCCAGCAGTTACTCGGCAGGGACGGATTCACCCCTCCACTTT. It encodes CASSYSAGTDSPLHF.

This chain links TRBV4-1 with TRBJ2-5; tentatively, D is TRBD1 (6 bases). V lost 4 bases to trimming and J lost 5 bases, with 26 bases between them. CDR3 length: 18 amino acids. Germline CDR1 and CDR2: MGHRA and YSYEKL. CDR3: CASSRRLRPGEFGETQYF. CDR3 coding DNA: TGCGCCAGCAGCCGCCGCCTCCGTCCAGGGGAATTCGGGGAGACCCAGTACTTC.

V is TRBV13 and J is TRBJ1-5; no definite D call. Germline CDR1 PRHDT, CDR2 FYEKMQ (reference sequence). V was trimmed by 0 bases and J by 5 bases, leaving 2 bases between them. This CDR3 region has 12 residues. CDR3 sequence reads: CASSLGDQPQHF. CDR3 nucleotides: TGTGCCAGCAGCTTAGGGGATCAGCCCCAGCATTTT. Full variable domain (missing parts from reference TRBV13 and TRBJ1-5): AAGVIQSPRHLIKEKRETATLKCYPIPRHDTVYWYQQGPGQDPQFLISFYEKMQSDKGSIPDRFSAQQFSDYHSELNMSSLELGDSALYFCASSLGDQPQHFGDGTRLSIL.

This clone turned up a few times. This sequence joins TRBV7-2 and TRBJ1-2; D perhaps matches TRBD1 (5 bases). The CDR3 contains 13 residues. V was trimmed by 5 bases and J by 6 bases, leaving 13 bases between them. In germline, CDR1 is SGHTA, CDR2 FQGNSA. The CDR3 DNA follows: TGTGCCAGCAGCCCCGGGCCGGGACATGGCTACACCTTC. This translates into CASSPGPGHGYTF. The full variable domain, with the rest looked up from reference TRBV7-2 and TRBJ1-2, is GAGVSQSPSNKVTEKGKDVELRCDPISGHTALYWYRQSLGQGLEFLIYFQGNSAPDKSGLPSDRFSAERTGGSVSTLTIQRTQQEDSAVYLCASSPGPGHGYTFGSGTRLTVV.

The chain recombines TRBV2 with TRBJ1-2; unclear D gene. V dropped 5 bases and J dropped 2 bases, with 9 bases sitting between them. Germline CDR1 is SNHLY and CDR2 is FYNNEI. The CDR3 extends over 13 amino acids. The CDR3 DNA is TGTGCCAGCAGTCCGGACCCAAACTATGGCTACACCTTC. This translates into CASSPDPNYGYTF.

The count of this clone is one. This chain links TRBV29-1 with TRBJ1-1; D not certain. This CDR3 has 13 residues. CDR1 is SQVTM, CDR2 ANQGSEA, per germline. The V gene lost 0 bases and the J gene lost 1 base, with 6 bases spanning the gap. CDR3 sequence: CSVEDGENTEAFF. The CDR3, as DNA: TGCAGCGTTGAAGATGGGGAGAACACTGAAGCTTTCTTT.

The chain is built from TRBV6-4 and TRBJ2-2; D unresolved. The CDR3 totals 13 residues. The germline gives CDR1 MRHNA, CDR2 SNTAGT. Trimming removed 0 bases from V and 4 bases from J, with 3 bases in between. The CDR3 loop reads CASSDSATGELFF. The CDR3 DNA follows: TGTGCCAGCAGTGACTCAGCCACCGGGGAGCTGTTTTTT.

This chain links TRBV9 with TRBJ2-7; TRBD1 might be the D (5 bases). Trimming pared 7 bases from V and 6 bases from J, leaving 14 bases between. CDR3 length: 12 residues. CDR1 is SGDLS, CDR2 YYNGEE, per germline. The CDR3 nucleotides read TGTGCCAGCGGGGCCGGTGGCTTCGAGCAGTACTTC. Encoded protein: CASGAGGFEQYF.

The chain has TRBV19 and TRBJ2-2; no clear D. Germline V gene lookup returns CDR1 LNHDA and CDR2 SQIVND (reference sequence). Trimming pared 2 bases from V and 0 bases from J, leaving 7 bases between. The CDR3 covers 15 residues. For the CDR3, the DNA is TGTGCCAGTAGTATACACGCATCGAACACCGGGGAGCTGTTTTTT. Its protein is CASSIHASNTGELFF.

The V and J genes are TRBV2 and TRBJ1-4; D call uncertain. The V gene's germline CDR1 is SNHLY and CDR2 FYNNEI. CDR3 length: 14 amino acids. V gave up 3 bases and J gave up 2 bases, with 7 bases separating them. The CDR3 sequence: CASSEGSTNEKLFF. The DNA for the CDR3 is TGTGCCAGCAGTGAGGGGAGTACTAATGAAAAACTGTTTTTT.

The CDR3 bases are TGTGCCAGCTCACTCTCCGGGACAGTAAACACTGAAGCTTTCTTT. Protein: CASSLSGTVNTEAFF. The chain links TRBV18 to TRBJ1-1, with 7 nucleotides matching TRBD1. The CDR3 consists of 15 residues. V was clipped by 4 bases and J by 2 bases; unmatched bases: 7. Germline V gene data show CDR1 as KGHSH and CDR2 as LQKENI.

The CDR3 nucleotides are TGTGCCAGCAGCTTTGACAGGGCCCGCAATCAGCCCCAGCATTTT. It translates to CASSFDRARNQPQHF. The chain has TRBV7-2 and TRBJ1-5; 7 bases line up with TRBD1. Germline lookup yields CDR1 SGHTA and CDR2 FQGNSA. V lost 3 bases, J lost 2 bases, and 4 bases stayed unmatched. CDR3 size: 15 residues.